A selection of T cell receptor beta chains follows, all from one sample in a study of identical twins. TCRdb recomputed calls from the 5' RACE reads with MiXCR, one row per CDR3 protein. The data contain about 810,000 distinct CDR3 sequences, about 12% of them singletons. This sample also belongs to another study, concerning yellow fever vaccine responses in identical twins.

Sample: PBMCs. The source of these receptors is a woman younger than 35 in good health. CDR3s include the opening cysteine and the closing phenylalanine or tryptophan. The D gene is left open where the match is weak. Expanded clones get a size class; other rows say once, few or many, or leave the size out.

J: TRBJ2-1
size: .
D: TRBD2
V: TRBV5-4
CDR3: CASSLVASGTPSYNEQFF
DNA: TGTGCCAGCAGCTTGGTAGCTAGCGGGACCCCCTCCTACAATGAGCAGTTCTTC

J: TRBJ2-1
size: .
D: TRBD1
V: TRBV9
CDR3: CASSGTGVSSYNEQFF
DNA: TGTGCCAGCAGCGGAACAGGGGTCAGCTCCTACAATGAGCAGTTCTTC

J: TRBJ2-3
size: few
D: TRBD2
V: TRBV5-1
CDR3: CASSLGLADGTDTQYF
DNA: TGCGCCAGCAGCTTGGGACTAGCGGACGGCACAGATACGCAGTATTTT

J: TRBJ2-5
size: few
D: .
V: TRBV3-1
CDR3: CASSQIPPQRETQYF
DNA: TGTGCCAGCAGTCAAATCCCCCCACAACGGGAGACCCAGTACTTC

J: TRBJ2-1
size: .
D: TRBD1
V: TRBV29-1
CDR3: CSVVGTGISYNEQFF
DNA: TGCAGCGTTGTTGGGACAGGGATCTCCTACAATGAGCAGTTCTTC

J: TRBJ2-7
size: few
D: TRBD1
V: TRBV28
CDR3: CASSFGTGNEQYF
DNA: TGTGCCAGCAGTTTCGGGACAGGTAACGAGCAGTACTTC

J: TRBJ2-3
size: .
D: TRBD1
V: TRBV10-3
CDR3: CAISAYPGQTDTQYF
DNA: TGTGCCATCAGTGCCTACCCGGGACAGACAGATACGCAGTATTTT

J: TRBJ2-1
size: few
D: .
V: TRBV6-1
CDR3: CASSRQPPSYNEQFF
DNA: TGTGCCAGCAGTAGACAGCCACCTTCCTACAATGAGCAGTTCTTC

J: TRBJ2-5
size: .
D: TRBD1
V: TRBV5-1
CDR3: CASSLGDRGGETQYF
DNA: TGCGCCAGCAGCTTGGGGGACAGAGGGGGAGAGACCCAGTACTTC

J: TRBJ2-5
size: few
D: .
V: TRBV7-6
CDR3: CASSLSAPVETQYF
DNA: TGTGCCAGCAGCTTATCTGCTCCTGTGGAGACCCAGTACTTC

J: TRBJ1-1
size: many
D: TRBD1
V: TRBV12-3/TRBV12-4
CDR3: CASSFQGAQNTEAFF
DNA: TGTGCCAGCAGTTTCCAGGGGGCTCAGAACACTGAAGCTTTCTTT

J: TRBJ2-2
size: .
D: .
V: TRBV9
CDR3: CASSVVSATGELFF
DNA: TGTGCCAGCAGCGTAGTTAGTGCCACCGGGGAGCTGTTTTTT

J: TRBJ2-5
size: many
D: TRBD2
V: TRBV28
CDR3: CASSFLAGGQETQYF
DNA: TGTGCCAGCAGTTTCCTAGCGGGAGGCCAAGAGACCCAGTACTTC

J: TRBJ2-1
size: .
D: .
V: TRBV11-1
CDR3: CASSPDPGRLGGSYNEQFF
DNA: TGTGCCAGCAGCCCAGACCCGGGACGACTAGGTGGGTCCTACAATGAGCAGTTCTTC

J: TRBJ2-1
size: few
D: TRBD1
V: TRBV7-2
CDR3: CASSFTGGVEQFF
DNA: TGTGCCAGCAGCTTTACAGGGGGCGTTGAGCAGTTCTTC